This TCR beta chain was observed in a study of blood T cells in healthy people across ages. General observations from the study: Long-lived and aged donors differed, with more naive CD4+ cells and higher diversity in the long-lived.

Points on this clonotype: Antigen specificity is unknown.

Next came a second PCR, run for about 6 to 12 cycles, which used a sample-barcoded 5' primer along with a J-beta primer mix. A minimum of 3 million CDR3-containing paired-end reads was obtained for each sample. TCRdb itself ran the 5' RACE reads through MiXCR, one entry per CDR3 protein. The table lists about 2 million distinct CDR3 sequences, approximately 50% of them singletons. The sample comprised blood. The receptor's source is a woman aged 40 to 55 in good health.

This CDR3 reads CASSYGVNRGYTF. The CDR3, as DNA: TGTGCCAGCAGTTACGGGGTCAACCGAGGCTACACCTTC. The V call is TRBV6-5, the J call TRBJ1-2; no definite D call. The germline gives CDR1 MNHEY, CDR2 SVGAGI. The CDR3 sequence is 13 residues long. The germline V and J ends were trimmed by 2 bases and 8 bases, with 12 bases remaining between them.